The rows below give T cell receptor beta chains drawn from one sample of a study of CD8 T cells in Susac syndrome. Each CDR3 protein is one row after TCRdb ran MiXCR on the immunoSEQ multiplex PCR reads. This sample yields about 180,000 distinct CDR3 sequences, of which roughly 95% are seen a single time; around 0.15% belongs to the top ten. Material for sequencing was CD8+ T cells from PBMCs. These TCRs come from a human donor with multiple sclerosis. Each CDR3 is given with its conserved first and last residue. A D gene is named only where the DNA matches it firmly. Size values are once, few and many counts, or a class for expanded clones, and some rows have none.

d_gene	abundance	v_gene	j_gene	CDR3aa	CDR3nt
.	.	TRBV28	TRBJ2-7	CATSYGGGPSYEQYF	TGTGCCACGTCTTATGGGGGAGGACCATCCTACGAGCAGTACTTC
.	few	TRBV27	TRBJ2-5	CASSLTGGEETQYF	TGTGCCAGCAGTTTAACAGGCGGTGAAGAGACCCAGTACTTC
.	once	TRBV25-1	TRBJ2-1	CASSYGQFVEQFF	TGTGCCAGCAGTTACGGACAGTTTGTTGAGCAGTTCTTC
.	.	TRBV27	TRBJ1-5	CASSLYLGSNQPQHF	TGTGCCAGCAGTTTATACCTAGGTAGCAATCAGCCCCAGCATTTT
.	once	TRBV6-2/TRBV6-3	TRBJ1-2	CASSTIQVLRGYTF	TGTGCCAGCAGTACGATCCAGGTTCTTCGAGGCTACACCTTC
.	.	TRBV29-1	TRBJ2-7	CSVEEEISYEQYF	TGCAGCGTTGAAGAGGAGATCTCCTACGAGCAGTACTTC
.	.	TRBV9	TRBJ1-5	CASSVDGYSNQPQHF	TGTGCCAGCAGCGTAGACGGCTATAGCAATCAGCCCCAGCATTTT
.	.	TRBV29-1	TRBJ2-2	CSVEPGVSTGELFF	TGCAGCGTTGAACCGGGAGTGAGCACCGGGGAGCTGTTTTTT
TRBD1	.	TRBV7-7	TRBJ1-5	CASSLEAGGGTDTQHF	TGTGCTAGCAGCTTAGAAGCAGGGGGTGGCACAGATACGCAGCATTTT
.	.	TRBV3-1	TRBJ1-1	CASSQGLLNTEAFF	TGTGCCAGCAGCCAAGGGCTCCTGAACACTGAAGCTTTCTTT
TRBD1	.	TRBV10-3	TRBJ2-7	CAISPGQGTYEQYF	TGTGCCATCAGCCCGGGACAGGGGACCTACGAGCAGTACTTC
.	.	TRBV2	TRBJ1-2	CASIPVNYGYTF	TGTGCCAGCATCCCAGTTAACTATGGCTACACCTTC
TRBD1	.	TRBV11-2	TRBJ2-7	CASSLARTGILDEQYF	TGTGCCAGCAGCTTAGCAAGGACAGGGATCCTGGACGAGCAGTACTTC
TRBD2	.	TRBV3-1	TRBJ2-3	CASSQDTSGGAGPTDTQYF	TGTGCCAGCAGCCAAGATACTAGCGGGGGGGCGGGACCCACAGATACGCAGTATTTT
TRBD1	.	TRBV9	TRBJ2-5	CASSVDRDQETQYF	TGTGCCAGCAGCGTCGACAGGGACCAAGAGACCCAGTACTTC
.	once	TRBV20-1	TRBJ2-7	CSAHSSSSYEQYF	TGCAGTGCTCACAGTTCCAGCTCCTACGAGCAGTACTTC
TRBD2	.	TRBV5-1	TRBJ2-5	CASNSLAGGQETQYF	TGCGCCAGCAACTCCTTAGCGGGGGGGCAGGAGACCCAGTACTTC
TRBD1	.	TRBV12-3/TRBV12-4	TRBJ2-5	CASSLRTGPQETQYF	TGTGCCAGCAGTTTACGGACAGGCCCCCAAGAGACCCAGTACTTC
.	.	TRBV7-3	TRBJ2-1	CASSFSDGNEQFF	TGTGCCAGCAGCTTTAGTGACGGCAATGAGCAGTTCTTC
.	.	TRBV9	TRBJ1-2	CATAGNYGYTF	TGTGCTACCGCGGGTAACTATGGCTACACCTTC
.	.	TRBV6-6	TRBJ2-7	CASSSLGPYEQYF	TGTGCCAGCAGCTCGTTGGGGCCCTACGAGCAGTACTTC
TRBD1	.	TRBV20-1	TRBJ2-7	CSARDFLGGDEQYF	TGCAGTGCTAGAGATTTTCTAGGGGGCGACGAGCAGTACTTC
.	.	TRBV7-2	TRBJ1-5	CASSLRGTYKAQPQHF	TGTGCCAGCAGCCTAAGGGGGACTTACAAGGCGCAGCCCCAGCATTTT
.	.	TRBV7-9	TRBJ2-7	CASSGDKRPLEQYF	TGTGCCAGCAGCGGGGACAAGAGACCCCTCGAGCAGTACTTC
TRBD1	.	TRBV5-1	TRBJ2-7	CASSLAQGASYEQYF	TGCGCCAGCAGCTTGGCGCAGGGGGCATCCTACGAGCAGTACTTC
.	.	TRBV13	TRBJ2-2	CASSFIPGELFF	TGTGCCAGCAGCTTTATTCCCGGGGAGCTGTTTTTT
TRBD1	.	TRBV20-1	TRBJ2-7	CSARVQGTYEQYF	TGCAGTGCTAGAGTACAGGGGACCTACGAGCAGTACTTC
.	.	TRBV2	TRBJ1-2	CASAVDRLANYGYTF	TGTGCCAGCGCTGTTGACCGGTTAGCTAACTATGGCTACACCTTC
.	.	TRBV4-1	TRBJ1-1	CASSREENTEAFF	TGCGCCAGCAGCCGGGAAGAGAACACTGAAGCTTTCTTT
TRBD2	.	TRBV24-1	TRBJ2-1	CATSDHRTSGVIAEQFF	TGTGCCACCAGTGACCACCGGACTAGCGGGGTAATCGCCGAGCAGTTCTTC
.	.	TRBV27	TRBJ2-1	CASSLSGEGNEQFF	TGTGCCAGCAGTTTATCGGGAGAGGGCAATGAGCAGTTCTTC
.	.	TRBV7-8	TRBJ2-6	CASSRTQGANVLTF	TGTGCCAGCAGCAGGACCCAAGGGGCCAACGTCCTGACTTTC
.	.	TRBV2	TRBJ2-3	CASMDYSNTQYF	TGTGCCAGCATGGACTATTCGAATACGCAGTATTTT
.	.	TRBV20-1	TRBJ2-7	CSARDFDSVGEQYF	TGCAGTGCTAGAGATTTTGACTCAGTCGGCGAGCAGTACTTC
TRBD1	.	TRBV10-2	TRBJ2-7	CASAQGRKYEQYF	TGCGCCAGTGCACAGGGGCGTAAGTACGAGCAGTACTTC
.	.	TRBV5-6	TRBJ2-1	CASSLVATGSYNEQFF	TGTGCCAGCAGCTTGGTGGCAACAGGCTCCTACAATGAGCAGTTCTTC
.	once	TRBV27	TRBJ2-1	CASGGIAPGYNEQFF	TGTGCCAGCGGAGGGATAGCGCCTGGGTACAATGAGCAGTTCTTC
.	.	TRBV28	TRBJ2-7	CASSLSMGESLDEQYF	TGTGCCAGCAGTTTAAGTATGGGGGAATCTCTCGACGAGCAGTACTTC
.	once	TRBV4-1	TRBJ2-7	CASSQQRTVQNSYEQYF	TGCGCCAGCAGCCAACAGCGGACAGTCCAAAATTCCTACGAGCAGTACTTC
TRBD2	.	TRBV29-1	TRBJ2-7	CSVGMWSGGDYEQYF	TGCAGCGTTGGGATGTGGTCGGGGGGGGACTACGAGCAGTACTTC
TRBD2	.	TRBV20-1	TRBJ2-7	CSAKRLAGGTYEQYF	TGCAGTGCTAAACGACTAGCGGGAGGCACCTACGAGCAGTACTTC
.	.	TRBV6-5	TRBJ1-6	CASSQQGDNSPLHF	TGTGCCAGCAGCCAACAGGGCGATAATTCACCCCTCCACTTT
TRBD1	.	TRBV7-9	TRBJ1-1	CASRGQGALNTEAFF	TGTGCCAGCAGAGGACAGGGGGCGTTGAACACTGAAGCTTTCTTT
.	.	TRBV3-1	TRBJ2-3	CASSQGILSGDTQYF	TGTGCCAGCAGCCAAGGTATACTATCTGGAGATACGCAGTATTTT
.	.	TRBV29-1	TRBJ1-2	CSVPQGRGGYTF	TGCAGCGTTCCCCAGGGAAGGGGTGGCTACACCTTC
.	.	TRBV20-1	TRBJ2-1	CSARQANEQFF	TGCAGTGCGCGACAGGCCAATGAGCAGTTCTTC
.	.	TRBV7-9	TRBJ1-2	CASSLSGMNYGYTF	TGTGCCAGCAGCTTATCGGGGATGAACTATGGCTACACCTTC
.	.	TRBV30	TRBJ1-1	CAWILRGSPFRPEAFF	TGTGCCTGGATCTTAAGAGGGAGTCCCTTTCGTCCCGAAGCTTTCTTT
.	.	TRBV4-2	TRBJ2-7	CASSQQPGRSYEQYF	TGTGCCAGCAGCCAACAACCGGGACGCTCCTACGAGCAGTACTTC
.	once	TRBV20-1	TRBJ1-5	CSASERGPSFGQPQHF	TGCAGTGCCTCGGAGCGGGGTCCCTCCTTCGGGCAGCCCCAGCATTTT
.	.	TRBV7-9	TRBJ2-1	CASSPPVSRSYNEQFF	TGTGCCAGCAGCCCCCCTGTGTCGAGGTCCTACAATGAGCAGTTCTTC
TRBD1	.	TRBV11-2	TRBJ2-1	CASSWRGQGTDEQFF	TGTGCCAGCAGCTGGAGGGGACAGGGCACAGATGAGCAGTTCTTC
TRBD1	.	TRBV4-1	TRBJ2-7	CASSVRQGAYEQYF	TGCGCCAGCAGCGTGAGACAGGGGGCCTACGAGCAGTACTTC
.	.	TRBV10-3	TRBJ2-3	CAITNRPPDTQYF	TGTGCCATCACAAACAGGCCCCCAGATACGCAGTATTTT
.	.	TRBV5-6	TRBJ1-3	CASSLGYLGDLSGNTIYF	TGTGCCAGCAGCTTGGGATACCTCGGGGATCTCTCTGGAAACACCATATATTTT
TRBD2	.	TRBV20-1	TRBJ2-1	CSARDLAGTYNEQFF	TGCAGTGCTAGAGATCTAGCGGGAACCTACAATGAGCAGTTCTTC
TRBD1	.	TRBV27	TRBJ2-7	CASGEGASYEQYF	TGTGCCAGCGGAGAGGGGGCGTCCTACGAGCAGTACTTC
.	.	TRBV29-1	TRBJ2-7	CSVEDRVGEQYF	TGCAGCGTTGAAGATCGGGTTGGCGAGCAGTACTTC
TRBD2	.	TRBV30	TRBJ2-2	CASSGRVAGELFF	TGTGCCAGTAGCGGGAGGGTTGCCGGGGAGCTGTTTTTT
.	.	TRBV12-3/TRBV12-4	TRBJ1-5	CASSSGPDNQPQHF	TGTGCCAGCAGTTCGGGGCCAGACAATCAGCCCCAGCATTTT